Described below is a single T cell receptor (beta chain) sequence and its context. Its antigen is not identified. The CDR3 has 15 residues. In germline, CDR1 is KGHSH, CDR2 LQKENI. V lost 2 bases, J lost 1 base, and 11 bases lay in between. Sequencing used immunoSEQ multiplex PCR; TCRdb keeps in-frame clones, though not all of them. The data contain some 130,000 clones, 86% of them singletons. These data belong to a study of identifying expanded T cells in peripheral blood. Regarding the study as a whole: Variance in clone template counts between roughly two-week samples significantly increased with total template count across all healthy donors. Over two and four weeks, about 15 and 19 clones changed, versus more than 1 between replicates.

The chain recombines TRBV18 with TRBJ2-5; the D gene is possibly TRBD1 (6 bases). The sequence was obtained from a person aged 18 to 69 in good health. Sequencing was carried out using blood. This chain's CDR3 is CASSPYNRAQETQYF. The CDR3 DNA reads TGTGCCAGCTCACCATACAACAGGGCCCAAGAGACCCAGTACTTC.